These 23 T cell receptor beta chains originate from one sample sequenced in a study of T cell repertoires in cytomegalovirus infection. No cognate antigen is known for these TCRs. TCRdb used MiXCR to reprocess the reads, holding one entry per CDR3 protein. Among about 920,000 distinct CDR3 sequences listed, around 29% were seen once. The sample here was cultured CD8+ T cells from PBMCs, taken from culture after CMV antigen stimulation. The receptors shown here come from a human donor in good health (CMV status not recorded). Some clones in this sample may be carry-over from other donors' samples.

This clonotype was seen a few times. The V call is TRBV19, the J call TRBJ1-6; 7 positions match TRBD1. The CDR3 totals 16 residues. Germline assignment: CDR1 LNHDA and CDR2 SQIVND (reference sequence). V was pared by 9 bases and J by 8 bases, with 16 bases of the junction left unmatched. CDR3 residues: CASNPLTGNLHSPLHF. The CDR3 DNA reads TGTGCCAGCAACCCATTGACAGGGAACCTCCATTCACCCCTCCACTTT. The entire variable domain, with the rest obtained from reference TRBV19 and TRBJ1-6, is as follows: DGGITQSPKYLFRKEGQNVTLSCEQNLNHDAMYWYRQDPGQGLRLIYYSQIVNDFQKGDIAEGYSVSREKKESFPLTVTSAQKNPTAFYLCASNPLTGNLHSPLHFGNGTRLTVT.

The table lists this clonotype with a few counts. The chain combines TRBV7-8 with TRBJ2-1, with 14 bases identical to TRBD2. Germline-derived CDR1 and CDR2 are SGHVS and FQNEAQ. Trimming took 3 bases from V and 4 from J; bases not matched to a gene: 5. This CDR3 region has 17 residues. As DNA, the CDR3 is TGTGCCAGCAGCTTGACTAGCGGGGGGGCTATTTACAATGAGCAGTTCTTC. Translated, it gives CASSLTSGGAIYNEQFF.

J is TRBJ2-7 and V is TRBV12-3 or TRBV12-4, with D perhaps TRBD1 or TRBD2 (5 bases each). The CDR3 spans 15 residues. Trimming shortened V by 7 bases and J by 2 bases, and 18 bases separated the two germline ends. DNA for the CDR3: TGTGCCAGCACCCCGAACCGGGACGGACCCTACGAGCAGTACTTC. Residues: CASTPNRDGPYEQYF.

This clonotype was observed a few times. The chain employs TRBV28 and TRBJ1-5; TRBD1 matches 8 bases. The CDR3 loop spans 14 amino acids. Trimming removed 6 bases from V and 5 bases from J; junction bases left unmatched: 6. Germline-derived CDR1 and CDR2 are MDHEN and SYDVKM. The CDR3 nucleotides read TGTGCCAGCAGGGAGACAGGGGATGATCAGCCCCAGCATTTT. Its protein product is CASRETGDDQPQHF.

A few counts support this clonotype. The rearrangement links TRBV7-3 to TRBJ1-1; tentative D call: TRBD1 (6 bases). CDR1 and CDR2 from the germline V gene are SGHTA and FQGTGA. The CDR3 spans 13 residues. V lost 5 bases, J lost 3 bases, and 10 bases lay in between. The CDR3 loop reads CASSQYRDTEAFF. The CDR3 DNA reads as TGTGCCAGCAGCCAGTACAGGGACACTGAAGCTTTCTTT.

This clonotype has just a few counts. J is TRBJ2-7 and V is TRBV27, with D maybe TRBD1 (5 bases). V was pared by 5 bases and J by 4 bases, with 18 bases between. CDR3 length: 15 amino acids. Germline V gene lookup returns CDR1 MNHEY and CDR2 SMNVEV (reference sequence). As DNA, the CDR3 is TGTGCCAGCAGTATTCTAGGGGCCGGGCTTTACGAGCAGTACTTC. Translating gives CASSILGAGLYEQYF.

The V and J genes are TRBV10-3 and TRBJ1-5, with TRBD1 as a possible D gene (5 bases). CDR3 size: 19 residues. Germline V gene sequence: CDR1 ENHRY, CDR2 SYGVKD. With 2 bases removed from V and 0 bases from J, the gap between germline ends came to 20 bases. The CDR3 sequence: CAISESGRDASYSNQPQHF. DNA for the CDR3: TGTGCCATCAGTGAGAGCGGCAGGGACGCGAGTTATAGCAATCAGCCCCAGCATTTT.

This clonotype was observed at least ten times. The rearrangement joins TRBV19 to TRBJ2-3; the D is unclear. Trimming removed 0 bases at V and 2 bases at J, with 9 bases between. This CDR3 comprises 15 residues. Germline V lookup: CDR1 LNHDA, CDR2 SQIVND (reference sequence). The CDR3 bases are TGTGCCAGTAGTATAGATCGGGCGGACACAGATACGCAGTATTTT. Its translation is CASSIDRADTDTQYF.

The chain links TRBV10-2 to TRBJ2-7; 8 nucleotides match TRBD2. Germline CDR1 reads WSHSY; CDR2 reads SAAADI. The V segment lost 4 bases and the J segment 7 bases; nucleotides outside the gene matches: 9. The CDR3 has 14 residues. CDR3 in DNA: TGCGCCAGCAGTGTGAGCGGGGGCCCTACGGAGCAGTACGTC. Translation gives CASSVSGGPTEQYV.

This clonotype appeared a single time. The junction does not match germline at one end; this may be a read error. J is TRBJ1-3 and V is TRBV7-6; no definite D call. The CDR3 loop spans 15 amino acids. The germline CDR1 and CDR2 sequences are SGHVS and FNYEAQ. As DNA, the CDR3 is TGTGCCAACAGCTTAGGCAGCCTCTCTGGAAACACCATATATTTT. Its translation is CANSLGSLSGNTIYF.

The rearrangement links TRBV6-5 to TRBJ2-2; D gene ambiguous. The germline V gene has CDR1 MNHEY and CDR2 SVGAGI. V gave up 0 bases and J gave up 6 bases, with 11 bases separating them. CDR3 length: 15 amino acids. The CDR3 region has the DNA TGTGCCAGCAGTTACTCTCCCTCGGTGGCCGGGGAGCTGTTTTTT. Translation gives CASSYSPSVAGELFF.

The V gene is TRBV6-1, the J gene TRBJ2-1; D gene uncertain. Germline loops: CDR1 MNHNS, CDR2 SASEGT. This CDR3 comprises 13 residues. Trimming took off 1 base at V and 8 bases at J, with 9 bases between the two ends. CDR3 in amino acids: CASSEGLSYEQFF. The CDR3 bases are TGTGCCAGCAGTGAAGGCTTGAGCTATGAGCAGTTCTTC.

This clonotype was counted only a few times. This chain connects TRBV6-6 to TRBJ2-6; TRBD1 aligns across 9 bases. The CDR3 runs 18 residues. V dropped 0 bases and J dropped 4; count of bases not matched to a gene: 7. Germline V lookup: CDR1 MNHNY, CDR2 SVGAGI (reference sequence). CDR3 DNA: TGTGCCAGCAGTTACTCGGGGGGACAGGGAACGGGGGCCAACGTCCTGACTTTC. This translates into CASSYSGGQGTGANVLTF.

This clonotype was seen many times. The chain couples TRBV7-6 to TRBJ2-2; 10 bases are a match to TRBD2. Trimming at V came to 5 bases and at J to 4 bases, leaving 4 bases not matched to a gene. The germline CDR1 and CDR2 sequences are SGHVS and FNYEAQ. This CDR3 spans 15 amino acids. The CDR3 spells CASSITSGATGELFF. CDR3 DNA: TGTGCCAGCAGCATTACTAGCGGGGCCACCGGGGAGCTGTTTTTT.

CDR3 bases: TGTGCCAGCAGCCAAGATCAGGGCGCAGGCACTGAAGCTTTCTTT. It encodes CASSQDQGAGTEAFF. The V and J genes are TRBV4-2 and TRBJ1-1; weak D call: TRBD1 (5 bases). V lost 0 bases, J lost 4 bases, and 12 bases lay in between. From germline, CDR1 is LGHNA and CDR2 YNFKEQ. The CDR3 extends over 15 amino acids.

This clonotype was found a few times. The CDR3 DNA sequence: TGTGCCAGCCGCTCCCCCCGCAGGGGGCCCTACGAGCAGTACGTC. It encodes CASRSPRRGPYEQYV. V is TRBV28 and J is TRBJ2-7; 8 bases are a match to TRBD1. The CDR3 runs 15 residues. The germline CDR1 and CDR2 sequences are MDHEN and SYDVKM. V dropped 8 bases and J dropped 2; count of bases not matched to a gene: 11.

In the case of this clonotype: This could be a read error, since a much larger clone is one nucleotide away. CDR3 residues: CAGSLTSGGSDTQYF. DNA of the CDR3: TGTGCCGGCAGCTTAACTAGCGGGGGGTCAGATACGCAGTATTTT. The chain joins TRBV7-3 to TRBJ2-3, with 12 bases matching TRBD2. Germline V gene lookup returns CDR1 SGHTA and CDR2 FQGTGA. CDR3 length: 15 residues.

This chain uses TRBV2 with TRBJ1-5; 7 nucleotides agree with TRBD1. The CDR3 has 14 amino acids. Germline V gene sequence: CDR1 SNHLY, CDR2 FYNNEI. Trimming removed 3 bases from V and 6 bases from J; junction bases left unmatched: 5. The CDR3 protein is CASSEPDRLQPQHF. The CDR3 bases are TGTGCCAGCAGTGAGCCGGACAGGCTTCAGCCCCAGCATTTT. Together with reference TRBV2 and TRBJ1-5, the CDR3 gives the full variable domain: EPEVTQTPSHQVTQMGQEVILRCVPISNHLYFYWYRQILGQKVEFLVSFYNNEISEKSEIFDDQFSVERPDGSNFTLKIRSTKLEDSAMYFCASSEPDRLQPQHFGDGTRLSIL.

This rearrangement joins TRBV27 to TRBJ2-3; 9 bases line up with TRBD2. Germline V gene data show CDR1 as MNHEY and CDR2 as SMNVEV (reference sequence). V lost 5 bases, J lost 2 bases, and 11 bases stayed unmatched. The CDR3 is made up of 17 amino acids. The CDR3 region is CASSPLPQRGATDTQYF. Here the CDR3 DNA reads TGTGCCAGCAGTCCTTTACCCCAGCGGGGGGCCACAGATACGCAGTATTTT.

The V call is TRBV20-1, the J call TRBJ1-1; 8 bases are a match to TRBD1. Germline trimming cut 6 bases from V and 6 bases from J; bases unmatched to any gene: 3. The CDR3 has 11 amino acids. CDR1 and CDR2 (germline): DFQATT, SNEGSKA (reference sequence). The CDR3 DNA sequence: TGCAGTGCCAGACAGGGGCCTGAAGCTTTCTTT. It encodes CSARQGPEAFF.

This clonotype was observed a few times. CDR3 loop: CASNDEARVNEQFF. The CDR3 DNA reads TGTGCCAGTAATGACGAGGCGAGGGTCAATGAGCAGTTCTTC. This chain joins TRBV19 and TRBJ2-1; possibly TRBD2 for D (5 bases). Trimming left V 7 bases short and J 6 bases short, with 16 bases between. The CDR3 spans 14 residues. Germline V gene sequence: CDR1 LNHDA, CDR2 SQIVND (reference sequence).

This clonotype was detected a few times. V is TRBV6-2 or TRBV6-3 and J is TRBJ1-5; 7 bases agree with TRBD1. The germline gives CDR1 MNHEY, CDR2 SVGEGT. V shed 6 bases, J shed 6 bases, and the junction held 8 bases outside the gene matches. The CDR3 is made up of 14 amino acids. CDR3 in DNA: TGTGCCAGCAGCGACGACAGGGAAATTCAGCCCCAGCATTTT. It is translated as CASSDDREIQPQHF.

The chain links TRBV7-9 to TRBJ2-5; TRBD2 agrees at 7 bases. CDR1 and CDR2 (germline): SEHNR, FQNEAQ (reference sequence). CDR3 size: 16 residues. V shed 4 bases, J shed 4 bases, and the junction held 12 bases outside the gene matches. The CDR3 sequence: CASSSQRGGLGETQYF. The CDR3 DNA reads as TGTGCCAGCAGCTCTCAACGGGGAGGGCTTGGAGAGACCCAGTACTTC.